This T cell receptor (beta chain) was captured by sequencing in a study of shared clonotypes between healthy human individuals. Sequenced by immunoSEQ multiplex PCR; TCRdb stores in-frame clones only, minus some. Here the sample spans 2 million to 2.5 million clones, roughly 93% being singletons. The origin of this receptor is a young man in good health. Some clones in this sample may be carry-over from other donors' samples. The sample comprised naive CD4+ T cells from PBMCs. Subset noted: CD45RA+ positively selected.

The CDR3 DNA follows: TGTGCCAGCACCCTCGGGGGGAGACCTTTCTACGAGCAGTACTTC. It specifies CASTLGGRPFYEQYF. This rearrangement joins TRBV28 to TRBJ2-7, with 7 nucleotides matching TRBD2. The trim removed 7 bases at V and 3 bases at J, leaving 12 bases unmatched. This CDR3 region has 15 residues. CDR1 MDHEN and CDR2 SYDVKM come from the germline V gene.